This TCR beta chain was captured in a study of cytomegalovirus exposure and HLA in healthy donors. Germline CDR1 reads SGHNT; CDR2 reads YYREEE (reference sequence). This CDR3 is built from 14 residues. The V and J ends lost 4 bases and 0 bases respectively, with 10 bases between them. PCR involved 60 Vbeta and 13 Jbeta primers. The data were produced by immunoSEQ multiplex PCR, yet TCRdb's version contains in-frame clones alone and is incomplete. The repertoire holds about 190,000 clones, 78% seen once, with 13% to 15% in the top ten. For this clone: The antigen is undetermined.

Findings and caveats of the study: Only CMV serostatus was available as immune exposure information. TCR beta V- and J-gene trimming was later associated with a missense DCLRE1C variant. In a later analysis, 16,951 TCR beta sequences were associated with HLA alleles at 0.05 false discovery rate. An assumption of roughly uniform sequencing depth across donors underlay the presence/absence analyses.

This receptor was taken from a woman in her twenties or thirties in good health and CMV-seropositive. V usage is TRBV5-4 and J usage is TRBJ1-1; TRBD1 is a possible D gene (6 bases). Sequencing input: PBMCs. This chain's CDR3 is CASSVQGMNTEAFF. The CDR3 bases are TGTGCCAGCAGCGTACAGGGCATGAACACTGAAGCTTTCTTT. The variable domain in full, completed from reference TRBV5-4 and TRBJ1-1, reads ETGVTQSPTHLIKTRGQQVTLRCSSQSGHNTVSWYQQALGQGPQFIFQYYREEENGRGNFPPRFSGLQFPNYSSELNVNALELDDSALYLCASSVQGMNTEAFFGQGTRLTVV.